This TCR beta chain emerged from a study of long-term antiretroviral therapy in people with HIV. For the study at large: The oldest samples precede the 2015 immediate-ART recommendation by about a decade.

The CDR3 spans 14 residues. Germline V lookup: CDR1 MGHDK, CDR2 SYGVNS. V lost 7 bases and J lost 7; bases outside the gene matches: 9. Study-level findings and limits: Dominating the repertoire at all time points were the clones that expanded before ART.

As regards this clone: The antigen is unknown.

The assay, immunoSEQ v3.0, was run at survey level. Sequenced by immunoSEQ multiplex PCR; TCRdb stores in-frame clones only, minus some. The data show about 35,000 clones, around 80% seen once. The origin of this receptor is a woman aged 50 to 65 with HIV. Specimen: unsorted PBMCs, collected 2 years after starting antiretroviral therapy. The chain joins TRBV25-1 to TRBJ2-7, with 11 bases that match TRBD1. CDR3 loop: CASKGQGVRREQYF. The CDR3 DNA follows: TGTGCCAGCAAGGGACAGGGGGTCCGGAGGGAGCAGTACTTC.